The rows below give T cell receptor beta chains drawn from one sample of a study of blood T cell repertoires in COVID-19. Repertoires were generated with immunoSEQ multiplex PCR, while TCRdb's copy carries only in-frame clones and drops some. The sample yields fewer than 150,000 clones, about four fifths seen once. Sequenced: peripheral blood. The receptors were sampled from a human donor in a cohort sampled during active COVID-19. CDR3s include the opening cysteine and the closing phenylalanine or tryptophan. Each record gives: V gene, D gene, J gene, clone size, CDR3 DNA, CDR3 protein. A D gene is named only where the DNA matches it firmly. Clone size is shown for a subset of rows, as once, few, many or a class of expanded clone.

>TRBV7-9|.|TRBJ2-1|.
TGTGCCAGCAGCCTCCTTAGGAGCAATGAGCAGTTCTTC
CASSLLRSNEQFF
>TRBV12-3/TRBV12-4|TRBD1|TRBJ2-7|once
TGTGCCAGCAGCTGGGACAGGGTCTACGAGCAGTACTTC
CASSWDRVYEQYF
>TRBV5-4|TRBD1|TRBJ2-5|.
TGTGCCAGCAGCCTGGAGACAGGGGGCCAAGAGACCCAGTACTTC
CASSLETGGQETQYF
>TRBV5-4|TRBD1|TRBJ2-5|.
TGTGCCAGCAGTTCACGACAGGGGGTTGTGGAGACCCAGTACTTC
CASSSRQGVVETQYF
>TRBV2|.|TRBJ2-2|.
TGTGCCAGCAGTGAAGATGGGACTCTTTTCACCGGGGAGCTGTTTTTT
CASSEDGTLFTGELFF
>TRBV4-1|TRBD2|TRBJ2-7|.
TGCGCCAGCAGCCAATACTCAACGCCGGGACTAGTAAACGAGCAGTACTTC
CASSQYSTPGLVNEQYF
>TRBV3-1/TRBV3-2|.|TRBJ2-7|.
TGTGCCAGCAGCGGAGGGGGACAGACAGGGCCTTACGAGCAGTACTTC
CASSGGGQTGPYEQYF
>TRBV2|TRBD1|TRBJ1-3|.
TGTGCCAGGATGGACAGGAGCTCTGGAAACACCATATATTTT
CARMDRSSGNTIYF
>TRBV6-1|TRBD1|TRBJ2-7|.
TGTGCCAGCAGTGAATACAGGGGAACCTACGAGCAGTACTTC
CASSEYRGTYEQYF
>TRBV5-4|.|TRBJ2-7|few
TGTGCCAGCAGCTCCCTAACCGGGGAGAAGGAGCAGTACTTC
CASSSLTGEKEQYF
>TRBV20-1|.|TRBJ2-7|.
TGCAGTGCTATTCAGTCCTACGAGCAGTACTTC
CSAIQSYEQYF
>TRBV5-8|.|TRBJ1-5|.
TGTGCCAGCAGCCGAGACACCTTCCAGCCCCAGCATTTT
CASSRDTFQPQHF
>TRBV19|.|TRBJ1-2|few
TGTGCCAGTAGTCAAAAACAGGGCGGGGGCTACACCTTC
CASSQKQGGGYTF
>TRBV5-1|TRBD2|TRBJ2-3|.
TGCGCCAGCAGCTTAACAGTAGCGGGGGGGGCAGATACGCAGTATTTT
CASSLTVAGGADTQYF
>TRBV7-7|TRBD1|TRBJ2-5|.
TGTGCCAGCAGCCGACAGGGCACCCAAGGAGAGACCCAGTACTTC
CASSRQGTQGETQYF
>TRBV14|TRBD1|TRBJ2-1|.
TGTGCCAGCCGCCGGACAGGGACTCTCTATGGGAATGAGCAGTTCTTC
CASRRTGTLYGNEQFF
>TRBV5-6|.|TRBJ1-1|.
TGTGCCAGCAGCTTCAGGGCTAGGAGCACTGAAGCTTTCTTT
CASSFRARSTEAFF
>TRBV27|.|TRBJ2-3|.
TGTGCCAGCAGTTTCAACACAGATACGCAGTATTTT
CASSFNTDTQYF
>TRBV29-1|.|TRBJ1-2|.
TGCAGCGTCCGCTCGGCCGGGGACTATGGCTACACCTTC
CSVRSAGDYGYTF
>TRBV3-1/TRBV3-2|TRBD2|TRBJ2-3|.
TGTGCCAGCAGCCATCGCGGGGGGGCAGAAGATACGCAGTATTTT
CASSHRGGAEDTQYF
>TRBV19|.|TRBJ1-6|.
TGTGCCAGTAACCGGTTTAGCTCCTATAATTCACCCCTCCACTTT
CASNRFSSYNSPLHF
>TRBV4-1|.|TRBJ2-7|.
TGCGCCAGCAGCCAAGAACAGGACCTCTACGAGCAGTACTTC
CASSQEQDLYEQYF
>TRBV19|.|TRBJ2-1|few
TGTGCCAGTACGGAGGAGGGGTGGGATGAGCAGTTCTTC
CASTEEGWDEQFF
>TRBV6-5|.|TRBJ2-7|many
TGTGCCAGCAGCGTGGGGGGAACTCAATACGAGCAGTACTTC
CASSVGGTQYEQYF
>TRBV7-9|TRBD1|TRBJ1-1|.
TGTGCCAGCAGCCAAGAGACAGGGGTAAACACTGAAGCTTTCTTT
CASSQETGVNTEAFF
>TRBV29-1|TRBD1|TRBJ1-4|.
TGCAGCGCCTTGGGACAGGGGGACGAAAAACTGTTTTTT
CSALGQGDEKLFF
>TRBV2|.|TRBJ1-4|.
TGTGCCTTCGAGGGAGGAAGGGAAAAACTGTTTTTT
CAFEGGREKLFF
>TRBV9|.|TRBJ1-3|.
TGTGCCAGCAGCGTAGCTACGGGGAACTCTGGAAACACCATATATTTT
CASSVATGNSGNTIYF
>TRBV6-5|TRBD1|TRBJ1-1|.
TGTGCCAGCAGCCGAGACAGGGTTGAAGCTTTCTTT
CASSRDRVEAFF
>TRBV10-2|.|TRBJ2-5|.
TGCGCCAGCAGTGATCGGCAGGGAAGGGCGGAGACCCAGTACTTC
CASSDRQGRAETQYF
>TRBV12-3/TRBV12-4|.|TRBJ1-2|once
TGTGCCAGCACATTTGGTGGCAGCTATGGCTACACCTTC
CASTFGGSYGYTF
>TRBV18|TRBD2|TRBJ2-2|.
TGTGCCAGCTCACCCCCCCTCGGGCGGGGGGACACCGGGGAGCTGTTTTTT
CASSPPLGRGDTGELFF
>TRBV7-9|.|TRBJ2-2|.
TGTGCCAGAACCTCGGACAGCTCGAACACCGGGGAGCTGTTTTTT
CARTSDSSNTGELFF
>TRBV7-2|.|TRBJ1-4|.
TGTGCCAGCAGCCCGGGGGGGGCTTTTGAAAAACTGTTTTTT
CASSPGGAFEKLFF
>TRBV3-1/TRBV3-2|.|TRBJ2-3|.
TGTGCCAGCAGCCTATCCATGGGGACACCCACTAGCACAGATACGCAGTATTTT
CASSLSMGTPTSTDTQYF
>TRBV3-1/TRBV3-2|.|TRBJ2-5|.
TGTGCCAGCAGCCAAGAGCGGGTTAGAGAGACCCAGTACTTC
CASSQERVRETQYF
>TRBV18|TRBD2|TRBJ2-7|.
TGTGCCAGCGCGGACCGCGGGGGGGCTGGCGAGCAGTACTTC
CASADRGGAGEQYF
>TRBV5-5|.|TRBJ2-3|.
TGTGCCAGCAGCCTAGTTGATGTTTCCACAGATACGCAGTATTTT
CASSLVDVSTDTQYF
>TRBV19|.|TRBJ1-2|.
TGTGCCAGTAGTATTACGTCGTCCGGGAATAATGGCTACACCTTC
CASSITSSGNNGYTF
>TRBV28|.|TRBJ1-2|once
TGTGCCAGCAGTTGGGAGACGCATGGCTACACCTTC
CASSWETHGYTF
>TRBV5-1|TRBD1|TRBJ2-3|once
TGCGCCAGCAGCTTAGGACAGGTAGGAAATACGCAGTATTTT
CASSLGQVGNTQYF
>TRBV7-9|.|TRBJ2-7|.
TGTGCCAGCAGCTTAGGGCAGGGTGCCTACGAGCAGTACTTC
CASSLGQGAYEQYF
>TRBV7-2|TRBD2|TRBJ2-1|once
TGTGCCAGCAGCTTTACTAGCGGGAGTTACAATGAGCAGTTCTTC
CASSFTSGSYNEQFF